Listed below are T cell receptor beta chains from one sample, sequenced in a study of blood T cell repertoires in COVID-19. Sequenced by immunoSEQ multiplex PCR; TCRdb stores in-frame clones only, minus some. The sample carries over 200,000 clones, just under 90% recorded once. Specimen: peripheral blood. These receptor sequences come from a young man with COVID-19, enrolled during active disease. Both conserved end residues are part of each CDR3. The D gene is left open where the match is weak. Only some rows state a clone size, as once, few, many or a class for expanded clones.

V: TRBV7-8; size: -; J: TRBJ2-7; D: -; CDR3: CASSPHRSGLGSYEQYF; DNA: TGTGCCAGCAGCCCTCACCGGAGCGGACTCGGCTCCTACGAGCAGTACTTC
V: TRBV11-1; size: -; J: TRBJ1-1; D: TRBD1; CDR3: CASSSRTQGAAEAFF; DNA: TGTGCCAGCAGCTCGAGAACCCAGGGGGCCGCTGAAGCTTTCTTT
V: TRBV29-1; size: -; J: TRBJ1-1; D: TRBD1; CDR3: CSVDRQGTEAFF; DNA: TGCAGCGTTGACCGACAGGGCACTGAAGCTTTCTTT
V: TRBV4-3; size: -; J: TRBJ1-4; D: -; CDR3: CASSQDGGRGDEKLFF; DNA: TGCGCCAGCAGCCAAGACGGTGGCAGGGGAGATGAAAAACTGTTTTTT
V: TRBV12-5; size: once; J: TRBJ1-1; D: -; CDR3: CASGLNGPEAFF; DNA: TGTGCTAGTGGTTTGAATGGGCCTGAAGCTTTCTTT
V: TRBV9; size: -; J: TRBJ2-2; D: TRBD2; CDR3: CASSGTSRPFANTGELFF; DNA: TGTGCCAGCAGCGGGACTAGCAGACCATTCGCGAACACCGGGGAGCTGTTTTTT
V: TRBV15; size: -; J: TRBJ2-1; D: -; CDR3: CATSRASRRKEQFF; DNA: TGTGCCACCAGCAGAGCATCAAGGAGGAAAGAGCAGTTCTTC
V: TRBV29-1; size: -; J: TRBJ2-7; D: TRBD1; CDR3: CSASGTGVSYEQYF; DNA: TGCAGCGCATCCGGGACAGGGGTTTCCTACGAGCAGTACTTC
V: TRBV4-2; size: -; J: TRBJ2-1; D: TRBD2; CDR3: CASSQEGSGLAQYPMDEQFF; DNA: TGTGCCAGCAGCCAAGAGGGCTCGGGACTAGCCCAATACCCCATGGATGAGCAGTTCTTC
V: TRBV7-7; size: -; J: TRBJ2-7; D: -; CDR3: CASSLARGMAYEQYF; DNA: TGTGCCAGCAGCTTAGCTCGCGGGATGGCCTACGAGCAGTACTTC
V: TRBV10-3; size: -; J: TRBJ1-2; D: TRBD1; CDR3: CAISEEGTGYYGYTF; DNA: TGTGCCATCAGTGAAGAGGGGACAGGCTACTATGGCTACACCTTC
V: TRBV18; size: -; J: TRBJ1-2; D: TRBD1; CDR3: CASSLAGTGNYGYTF; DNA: TGTGCCAGCTCACTCGCCGGGACAGGGAACTATGGCTACACCTTC
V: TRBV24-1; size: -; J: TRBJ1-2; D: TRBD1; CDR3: CATSDSGQGVYGYTF; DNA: TGTGCCACCAGTGACTCGGGACAGGGGGTTTATGGCTACACCTTC
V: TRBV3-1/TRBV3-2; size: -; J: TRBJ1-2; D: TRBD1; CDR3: CASSQVGQGGYGYTF; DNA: TGTGCCAGCAGCCAAGTCGGACAGGGAGGCTATGGCTACACCTTC
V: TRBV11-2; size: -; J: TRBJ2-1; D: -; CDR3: CASSLNPVSSYNEQFF; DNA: TGTGCCAGCAGCTTAAATCCAGTCAGCTCCTACAATGAGCAGTTCTTC
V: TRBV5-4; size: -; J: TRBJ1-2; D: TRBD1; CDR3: CASSSPGTGGNYGYTF; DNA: TGTGCCAGCAGCTCTCCCGGGACAGGGGGTAACTATGGCTACACCTTC
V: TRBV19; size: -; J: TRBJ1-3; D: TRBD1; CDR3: CASSMGQIFSGNTIYF; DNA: TGTGCCAGTAGTATGGGACAGATATTCTCTGGAAACACCATATATTTT
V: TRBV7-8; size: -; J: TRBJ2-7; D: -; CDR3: CASSPYYEQYF; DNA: TGTGCCAGCAGCCCGTATTACGAGCAGTACTTC